This is a list of T cell receptor beta chains from one sample in a study of shared clonotypes between healthy human individuals. Assay used: immunoSEQ multiplex PCR; TCRdb lists only in-frame clones, some missing. Among 2 million to 2.5 million clones, approximately 93% were seen once, and the ten largest hold under 0.45%. The material sequenced was naive CD4+ T cells from PBMCs. These receptor sequences come from a man aged 18-30 years in good health. Some clones in this sample may be carry-over from other donors' samples. The CDR3 runs from the conserved cysteine through the conserved F or W. The order of the fields is V gene, J gene, clone size, D gene, CDR3 protein, CDR3 DNA. D genes are given only for firm matches. A row's size may be missing; if present it is once, few, many or a size class.

V gene: TRBV20-1
J gene: TRBJ2-7
clone size: .
D gene: .
CDR3 protein: CSASSAGEQYF
CDR3 DNA: TGCAGTGCTAGCTCCGCGGGCGAGCAGTACTTC

V gene: TRBV18
J gene: TRBJ1-1
clone size: .
D gene: TRBD1
CDR3 protein: CASSPDRVRTEAFF
CDR3 DNA: TGTGCCAGCTCGCCCGACAGGGTTCGGACTGAAGCTTTCTTT

V gene: TRBV5-1
J gene: TRBJ1-2
clone size: .
D gene: .
CDR3 protein: CASSFDSNYGYTF
CDR3 DNA: TGCGCCAGCAGCTTCGACAGCAACTATGGCTACACCTTC

V gene: TRBV5-1
J gene: TRBJ1-1
clone size: once
D gene: .
CDR3 protein: CASSLSLGSPGNTEAFF
CDR3 DNA: TGCGCCAGCAGCTTGAGTCTTGGCAGCCCGGGGAACACTGAAGCTTTCTTT

V gene: TRBV4-1
J gene: TRBJ2-1
clone size: once
D gene: TRBD2
CDR3 protein: CASSLGLAGLSSYNEQFF
CDR3 DNA: TGCGCCAGCAGCCTCGGACTAGCGGGGTTAAGCTCCTACAATGAGCAGTTCTTC

V gene: TRBV6-5
J gene: TRBJ2-2
clone size: .
D gene: TRBD2
CDR3 protein: CASSYDAGVTGELFF
CDR3 DNA: TGTGCCAGCAGTTACGATGCGGGAGTCACCGGGGAGCTGTTTTTT

V gene: TRBV2
J gene: TRBJ2-1
clone size: .
D gene: TRBD1
CDR3 protein: CASSGRTGPTYNEQFF
CDR3 DNA: TGTGCCAGCAGTGGGCGGACAGGTCCAACCTACAATGAGCAGTTCTTC

V gene: TRBV5-1
J gene: TRBJ2-5
clone size: .
D gene: .
CDR3 protein: CASSLPGRETQYF
CDR3 DNA: TGCGCCAGCAGCTTGCCAGGCAGGGAGACCCAGTACTTC

V gene: TRBV21-1
J gene: TRBJ1-5
clone size: .
D gene: .
CDR3 protein: CASSKGRQGPSNQPQHF
CDR3 DNA: TGTGCCAGCAGCAAAGGGAGACAGGGGCCTAGCAATCAGCCCCAGCATTTT

V gene: TRBV19
J gene: TRBJ1-1
clone size: .
D gene: TRBD1
CDR3 protein: CASSRVHTGDTEAFF
CDR3 DNA: TGTGCCAGTAGCAGAGTCCACACAGGGGACACTGAAGCTTTCTTT

V gene: TRBV10-3
J gene: TRBJ1-1
clone size: few
D gene: .
CDR3 protein: CAISESLANTEAFF
CDR3 DNA: TGTGCCATCAGTGAGTCGTTAGCTAACACTGAAGCTTTCTTT

V gene: TRBV19
J gene: TRBJ1-2
clone size: .
D gene: TRBD1
CDR3 protein: CASSGTGLDGYTF
CDR3 DNA: TGTGCCAGTAGTGGGACAGGGCTCGATGGCTACACCTTC

V gene: TRBV7-9
J gene: TRBJ1-2
clone size: .
D gene: .
CDR3 protein: CASSLNGVGTGYTF
CDR3 DNA: TGTGCCAGCAGCTTAAACGGAGTAGGGACCGGCTACACCTTC

V gene: TRBV7-6
J gene: TRBJ1-2
clone size: .
D gene: .
CDR3 protein: CASSPILNYGYAF
CDR3 DNA: TGTGCCAGCAGTCCAATTCTTAACTATGGCTACGCCTTC

V gene: TRBV18
J gene: TRBJ2-2
clone size: .
D gene: .
CDR3 protein: CASSPMEVYTGELFF
CDR3 DNA: TGTGCCAGCTCACCCATGGAGGTCTACACCGGGGAGCTGTTTTTT

V gene: TRBV5-1
J gene: TRBJ2-3
clone size: .
D gene: TRBD2
CDR3 protein: CASSSGGLAGGTTDTQYF
CDR3 DNA: TGCGCCAGCAGCTCTGGGGGACTAGCGGGAGGGACCACAGATACGCAGTATTTT

V gene: TRBV6-5
J gene: TRBJ1-1
clone size: once
D gene: TRBD1
CDR3 protein: CASSQQGIMNTEAFF
CDR3 DNA: TGTGCCAGCAGTCAACAGGGGATAATGAACACTGAAGCTTTCTTT

V gene: TRBV29-1
J gene: TRBJ2-2
clone size: .
D gene: .
CDR3 protein: CSALDAAGELFF
CDR3 DNA: TGCAGCGCTCTTGATGCGGCCGGGGAGCTGTTTTTT

V gene: TRBV5-4
J gene: TRBJ2-7
clone size: .
D gene: .
CDR3 protein: CASSLAGEQYF
CDR3 DNA: TGTGCCAGCAGCTTGGCTGGCGAGCAGTACTTC

V gene: TRBV12-5
J gene: TRBJ1-1
clone size: .
D gene: .
CDR3 protein: CASGLVSGGTFGLTEAFF
CDR3 DNA: TGTGCTAGTGGTTTGGTATCTGGCGGTACATTTGGGTTGACTGAAGCTTTCTTT

V gene: TRBV7-9
J gene: TRBJ1-1
clone size: .
D gene: .
CDR3 protein: CASSLASPNTEAFF
CDR3 DNA: TGTGCCAGCAGCTTAGCGTCCCCGAACACTGAAGCTTTCTTT

V gene: TRBV5-1
J gene: TRBJ1-5
clone size: once
D gene: .
CDR3 protein: CASSLAPGPSNQPQHF
CDR3 DNA: TGCGCCAGCAGCTTGGCCCCGGGGCCGAGCAATCAGCCCCAGCATTTT

V gene: TRBV5-4
J gene: TRBJ2-2
clone size: .
D gene: .
CDR3 protein: CASSLVHRRGAQGGELFF
CDR3 DNA: TGTGCCAGCAGCTTGGTTCACCGTCGGGGGGCGCAGGGCGGGGAGCTGTTTTTT

V gene: TRBV7-8
J gene: TRBJ2-3
clone size: .
D gene: TRBD2
CDR3 protein: CASSVREGTQYF
CDR3 DNA: TGTGCCAGCAGCGTGCGGGAGGGGACGCAGTATTTT

V gene: TRBV6-5
J gene: TRBJ1-1
clone size: .
D gene: .
CDR3 protein: CASSYSRRGNTEAFF
CDR3 DNA: TGTGCCAGCAGTTACTCAAGGAGGGGGAACACTGAAGCTTTCTTT

V gene: TRBV7-3
J gene: TRBJ2-1
clone size: .
D gene: .
CDR3 protein: CASSLNRADSYNEQFF
CDR3 DNA: TGTGCCAGCAGCTTAAACCGAGCGGACTCCTACAATGAGCAGTTCTTC

V gene: TRBV5-1
J gene: TRBJ2-7
clone size: .
D gene: TRBD1
CDR3 protein: CASSSLRDSLYEQYF
CDR3 DNA: TGCGCCAGCAGCTCGCTCCGGGACAGCTTATACGAGCAGTACTTC

V gene: TRBV2
J gene: TRBJ2-5
clone size: .
D gene: TRBD2
CDR3 protein: CASRLSSGQETQYF
CDR3 DNA: TGTGCCAGCAGGTTGTCTAGCGGCCAAGAGACCCAGTACTTC

V gene: TRBV28
J gene: TRBJ1-3
clone size: .
D gene: .
CDR3 protein: CASTLGARVGGNTIYF
CDR3 DNA: TGTGCCAGCACCCTAGGGGCAAGGGTCGGTGGAAACACCATATATTTT

V gene: TRBV7-2
J gene: TRBJ2-6
clone size: .
D gene: .
CDR3 protein: CASSQNSGANVLTF
CDR3 DNA: TGTGCCAGCAGTCAGAACTCTGGGGCCAACGTCCTGACTTTC

V gene: TRBV29-1
J gene: TRBJ2-3
clone size: .
D gene: .
CDR3 protein: CSVEDGTDTQYF
CDR3 DNA: TGCAGCGTTGAGGACGGCACAGATACGCAGTATTTT

V gene: TRBV11-2
J gene: TRBJ2-5
clone size: .
D gene: TRBD2
CDR3 protein: CASSPTGGRAGETQYF
CDR3 DNA: TGTGCCAGCAGCCCGACTGGCGGGAGGGCCGGTGAGACCCAGTACTTC

V gene: TRBV4-1
J gene: TRBJ1-4
clone size: .
D gene: TRBD1
CDR3 protein: CASSQVGTGTGNEKLFF
CDR3 DNA: TGCGCCAGCAGCCAAGTGGGGACCGGGACAGGAAATGAAAAACTGTTTTTT

V gene: TRBV27
J gene: TRBJ1-1
clone size: .
D gene: .
CDR3 protein: CASSAGHLAVAFF
CDR3 DNA: TGTGCCAGCAGTGCGGGGCACTTGGCGGTGGCTTTCTTT

V gene: TRBV6-1
J gene: TRBJ1-1
clone size: few
D gene: .
CDR3 protein: CASSGELGTNTEAFF
CDR3 DNA: TGTGCCAGCAGTGGGGAACTAGGGACCAACACTGAAGCTTTCTTT

V gene: TRBV11-3
J gene: TRBJ2-7
clone size: .
D gene: TRBD1
CDR3 protein: CASSLGQGGEQYF
CDR3 DNA: TGTGCCAGCAGCTTGGGACAGGGCGGCGAGCAGTACTTC

V gene: TRBV7-7
J gene: TRBJ2-2
clone size: .
D gene: .
CDR3 protein: CASSRSPENTGELFF
CDR3 DNA: TGTGCCAGCAGCCGAAGTCCCGAAAACACCGGGGAGCTGTTTTTT

V gene: TRBV28
J gene: TRBJ1-1
clone size: .
D gene: TRBD1
CDR3 protein: CASSPPTGENTEAFF
CDR3 DNA: TGTGCCAGCAGCCCTCCCACAGGGGAGAACACTGAAGCTTTCTTT

V gene: TRBV28
J gene: TRBJ1-2
clone size: .
D gene: TRBD1
CDR3 protein: CASRPGTGSLGGYTF
CDR3 DNA: TGTGCCAGCAGACCCGGGACAGGGTCCCTCGGCGGCTACACCTTC

V gene: TRBV9
J gene: TRBJ1-5
clone size: .
D gene: .
CDR3 protein: CASSVGGAGQPQHF
CDR3 DNA: TGTGCCAGCAGCGTAGGAGGGGCGGGTCAGCCCCAGCATTTT

V gene: TRBV5-4
J gene: TRBJ2-3
clone size: .
D gene: TRBD2
CDR3 protein: CASSPQRERSDTQYF
CDR3 DNA: TGTGCCAGCAGCCCGCAGCGGGAGAGATCGGATACGCAGTATTTT

V gene: TRBV7-2
J gene: TRBJ2-7
clone size: .
D gene: TRBD2
CDR3 protein: CASSLVGLAGAYEQYF
CDR3 DNA: TGTGCCAGCAGCTTAGTCGGTCTAGCGGGGGCCTACGAGCAGTACTTC

V gene: TRBV19
J gene: TRBJ2-2
clone size: few
D gene: TRBD2
CDR3 protein: CASSPWTSGRNGELFF
CDR3 DNA: TGTGCCAGTAGCCCTTGGACTAGCGGGAGGAACGGGGAGCTGTTTTTT

V gene: TRBV4-3
J gene: TRBJ2-5
clone size: .
D gene: TRBD2
CDR3 protein: CASSQDASGETQYF
CDR3 DNA: TGCGCCAGCAGCCAAGATGCTAGCGGAGAGACCCAGTACTTC

V gene: TRBV30
J gene: TRBJ1-1
clone size: .
D gene: .
CDR3 protein: CAWSSMNTEAFF
CDR3 DNA: TGTGCCTGGAGTAGTATGAACACTGAAGCTTTCTTT

V gene: TRBV6-5
J gene: TRBJ2-5
clone size: .
D gene: .
CDR3 protein: CATEAGSTGLETQYF
CDR3 DNA: TGTGCCACGGAGGCGGGATCCACAGGGTTGGAGACCCAGTACTTC

V gene: TRBV20-1
J gene: TRBJ1-1
clone size: few
D gene: .
CDR3 protein: CSTDRNPEAFF
CDR3 DNA: TGCAGTACCGACAGGAATCCTGAAGCTTTCTTT

V gene: TRBV6-6
J gene: TRBJ1-1
clone size: .
D gene: .
CDR3 protein: CASSRGGDGGTEAFF
CDR3 DNA: TGTGCCAGCAGCAGAGGGGGAGATGGGGGCACTGAAGCTTTCTTT

V gene: TRBV28
J gene: TRBJ2-7
clone size: .
D gene: TRBD2
CDR3 protein: CASSSPGLLYEQYF
CDR3 DNA: TGTGCCAGCAGTTCCCCGGGACTACTCTACGAGCAGTACTTC

V gene: TRBV6-1
J gene: TRBJ2-1
clone size: .
D gene: .
CDR3 protein: CASSVPLAPTYNEQFF
CDR3 DNA: TGTGCCAGCAGTGTACCCCTAGCGCCGACCTACAATGAGCAGTTCTTC

V gene: TRBV7-8
J gene: TRBJ2-7
clone size: .
D gene: .
CDR3 protein: CASSRGFYEQYF
CDR3 DNA: TGTGCCAGCAGCCGGGGATTCTACGAGCAGTACTTC

V gene: TRBV27
J gene: TRBJ1-1
clone size: .
D gene: .
CDR3 protein: CASSLSRATEAFF
CDR3 DNA: TGTGCCAGCAGTCTTTCCAGGGCCACTGAAGCTTTCTTT

V gene: TRBV5-1
J gene: TRBJ2-1
clone size: .
D gene: TRBD2
CDR3 protein: CASRSLAGTNEQFF
CDR3 DNA: TGCGCCAGCAGATCGTTAGCGGGAACCAATGAGCAGTTCTTC

V gene: TRBV28
J gene: TRBJ2-5
clone size: .
D gene: .
CDR3 protein: CASRSGGQLETQYF
CDR3 DNA: TGTGCCAGCAGATCGGGTGGGCAACTAGAGACCCAGTACTTC

V gene: TRBV5-1
J gene: TRBJ2-1
clone size: .
D gene: TRBD1
CDR3 protein: CASSQRQGRGNEQFF
CDR3 DNA: TGCGCCAGCAGCCAAAGACAGGGAAGAGGCAATGAGCAGTTCTTC

V gene: TRBV28
J gene: TRBJ1-5
clone size: .
D gene: .
CDR3 protein: CAGGWGNQPQHF
CDR3 DNA: TGTGCCGGGGGGTGGGGCAATCAGCCCCAGCATTTT

V gene: TRBV6-4
J gene: TRBJ2-1
clone size: .
D gene: TRBD2
CDR3 protein: CASTKGGAGEDEQFF
CDR3 DNA: TGTGCCAGCACTAAGGGAGGAGCGGGAGAGGATGAGCAGTTCTTC

V gene: TRBV19
J gene: TRBJ1-1
clone size: .
D gene: TRBD1
CDR3 protein: CASSDRGRWGEAFF
CDR3 DNA: TGTGCCAGTAGTGACAGGGGGCGTTGGGGTGAAGCTTTCTTT

V gene: TRBV4-1
J gene: TRBJ1-5
clone size: .
D gene: .
CDR3 protein: CASSQGSQQGNQPQHF
CDR3 DNA: TGCGCCAGCAGCCAAGGTTCACAACAAGGCAATCAGCCCCAGCATTTT